This is a list of T cell receptor beta chains from one sample in a study of cytomegalovirus exposure and HLA in healthy donors. Some clones are missing from TCRdb's copy, which holds only in-frame ones; the method was immunoSEQ multiplex PCR. The sample holds 150,000 to 200,000 clones, 80% to 90% seen once. The sample taken for sequencing was PBMCs. These receptors originate from a man between 18 and 35 years old in good health and CMV-seropositive. The CDR3 runs from the conserved cysteine through the conserved F or W. A D gene is named only where the DNA matches it firmly. Clone sizes are given selectively: once, few, many, or a class where the clone is expanded.

d_gene,j_gene,abundance,v_gene,CDR3aa,CDR3nt
TRBD2,TRBJ2-5,-,TRBV29-1,CSVKTSGGAAQYF,TGCAGCGTGAAGACTAGCGGGGGGGCAGCCCAGTACTTC
-,TRBJ1-1,-,TRBV25-1,CASRGHLNTEAFF,TGTGCCAGCAGAGGACACCTGAACACTGAAGCTTTCTTT
-,TRBJ2-5,-,TRBV10-3,CAISDGGGLGEKTQYF,TGTGCCATCAGTGACGGCGGAGGCCTCGGGGAAAAGACCCAGTACTTC
-,TRBJ2-1,-,TRBV12-5,CASGLGLPNNEQFF,TGTGCTAGTGGTTTGGGCCTACCCAACAATGAGCAGTTCTTC
TRBD1,TRBJ2-2,few,TRBV5-6,CASSRTGGLDTGELFF,TGTGCCAGCAGCCGAACAGGGGGCTTGGACACCGGGGAGCTGTTTTTT
TRBD1,TRBJ2-3,-,TRBV13,CASSSDRGLTDTQYF,TGTGCCAGCAGCTCGGACAGGGGGCTCACAGATACGCAGTATTTT
TRBD2,TRBJ2-3,-,TRBV27,CASSSVTGGQDTQYF,TGTGCCAGCAGTTCCGTGACGGGGGGGCAGGATACGCAGTATTTT
-,TRBJ2-3,-,TRBV11-2,CASSPSVKWGPNTDTQYF,TGTGCCAGCAGCCCTAGTGTTAAGTGGGGGCCCAACACAGATACGCAGTATTTT
TRBD1,TRBJ2-7,-,TRBV5-1,CASSSGGRVYEQYF,TGCGCCAGCAGCTCAGGGGGCAGGGTCTACGAGCAGTACTTC
-,TRBJ2-1,-,TRBV6-4,CASSDSSRDSYNEQFF,TGTGCCAGCAGTGACTCGAGCAGGGATTCCTACAATGAGCAGTTCTTC
-,TRBJ1-2,once,TRBV9,CASSVGAGVHGYTF,TGTGCCAGCAGCGTAGGGGCAGGGGTCCATGGCTACACCTTC
-,TRBJ2-7,-,TRBV5-1,CASSLGWGGRTYEQYF,TGCGCCAGCAGCTTGGGTTGGGGGGGGCGGACCTACGAGCAGTACTTC
TRBD2,TRBJ2-7,-,TRBV12-5,CASGSPGGEQYF,TGTGCTAGTGGTTCACCGGGAGGGGAGCAGTACTTC
-,TRBJ1-6,-,TRBV4-1,CASSRSPGDYNSPLHF,TGCGCCAGCAGCCGATCCCCAGGGGATTATAATTCACCCCTCCACTTT
-,TRBJ1-3,-,TRBV6-1,CASDDSGNAIYF,TGTGCCAGCGACGACTCTGGAAACGCCATATATTTT
TRBD2,TRBJ2-3,-,TRBV7-3,CASSFGGGKDTQYF,TGTGCCAGCAGCTTTGGCGGGGGGAAAGATACGCAGTATTTT
-,TRBJ2-2,-,TRBV28,CASSLFSNTGELFF,TGTGCCAGCAGTCTCTTCTCGAACACCGGGGAGCTGTTTTTT
-,TRBJ1-6,-,TRBV4-1,CASSLGLRSPLHF,TGCGCCAGCAGCCTCGGGTTGCGCTCACCCCTCCACTTT
-,TRBJ2-6,-,TRBV6-1,CASSEAGRGTGANVLTF,TGTGCCAGCAGTGAAGCGGGAAGGGGGACTGGGGCCAACGTCCTGACTTTC
TRBD2,TRBJ2-7,once,TRBV19,CASSIDSGVPYEQYF,TGTGCCAGTAGTATCGACAGCGGGGTACCCTACGAGCAGTACTTC
TRBD2,TRBJ2-3,-,TRBV7-6,CASSLVAGGSTDTQYF,TGTGCCAGCAGCTTGGTAGCGGGGGGGAGCACAGATACGCAGTATTTT
-,TRBJ2-1,once,TRBV18,CASSPPAFNEQFF,TGTGCCAGCTCACCACCTGCGTTTAATGAGCAGTTCTTC
-,TRBJ2-7,-,TRBV5-6,CASSFGGRGNVDF,TGTGCCAGCAGCTTCGGGGGTCGGGGAAACGTGGACTTC
TRBD1,TRBJ2-2,-,TRBV19,CASRDRAMGELFF,TGTGCCAGTCGTGACAGGGCGATGGGGGAGCTGTTTTTT
TRBD1,TRBJ1-1,-,TRBV27,CASSLTGDREYTEAFF,TGTGCCAGCAGTCTGACCGGGGACAGGGAATACACTGAAGCTTTCTTT
-,TRBJ1-1,-,TRBV15,CATSRDPGFTEAFF,TGTGCCACCAGCAGAGACCCAGGGTTCACTGAAGCTTTCTTT
-,TRBJ1-2,-,TRBV7-2,CASPKWGENYGYTF,TGTGCCAGCCCCAAATGGGGGGAAAACTATGGCTACACCTTC
-,TRBJ2-7,-,TRBV7-8,CASSLVGQGSREQYF,TGTGCCAGCAGCTTAGTCGGCCAGGGTTCCCGCGAGCAGTACTTC
-,TRBJ1-4,once,TRBV7-2,CASTQQGATNEKLFF,TGTGCCAGCACGCAACAGGGAGCAACTAATGAAAAACTGTTTTTT
-,TRBJ2-5,-,TRBV4-3,CASSQRGGETQYF,TGCGCCAGCAGCCAACGCGGCGGGGAGACCCAGTACTTC
TRBD2,TRBJ2-5,once,TRBV12-5,CASGLVSKRGGLPETQYF,TGTGCTAGTGGTTTGGTCAGTAAGCGGGGGGGCCTCCCAGAGACCCAGTACTTC
TRBD1,TRBJ1-1,-,TRBV25-1,CASRLTGTGTEAFF,TGTGCCAGCAGATTGACAGGGACCGGCACTGAAGCTTTCTTT
TRBD1,TRBJ2-6,few,TRBV5-4,CASSEDRVAGANVLTF,TGTGCCAGCAGCGAGGACAGGGTGGCTGGGGCCAACGTCCTGACTTTC
TRBD1,TRBJ1-2,-,TRBV19,CASSRDRGKDGYTF,TGTGCCAGTTCGAGGGACAGGGGGAAGGATGGCTACACCTTC
-,TRBJ2-7,-,TRBV7-6,CASSLQTGNSDRTYEQYF,TGTGCCAGCAGCCTACAAACCGGGAACAGTGATAGAACCTACGAGCAGTACTTC
-,TRBJ2-7,few,TRBV27,CASSSQGQEQYF,TGTGCCAGCAGTTCACAGGGTCAAGAGCAGTACTTC
-,TRBJ2-2,-,TRBV19,CASSIVGAGELFF,TGTGCCAGTAGTATAGTAGGGGCCGGGGAGCTGTTTTTT
-,TRBJ2-2,-,TRBV6-1,CASRAGPGELFF,TGTGCCAGCAGAGCGGGCCCTGGGGAGCTGTTTTTT
-,TRBJ2-3,-,TRBV7-2,CASSLGLVFSTDTQYF,TGTGCCAGCAGCTTAGGTTTAGTGTTTAGCACAGATACGCAGTATTTT
-,TRBJ2-5,-,TRBV2,CASSYNRAGEETQYF,TGTGCCAGCAGTTACAACAGGGCCGGGGAGGAGACCCAGTACTTC
-,TRBJ2-7,-,TRBV27,CANRSYEQYF,TGTGCCAACCGCTCCTACGAGCAGTACTTC
-,TRBJ2-2,-,TRBV30,CAWSVQENTGELFF,TGTGCCTGGAGTGTACAGGAGAACACCGGGGAGCTGTTTTTT
TRBD2,TRBJ2-1,-,TRBV11-3,CASSLGTGGGARNEQFF,TGTGCCAGCAGCTTAGGAACGGGCGGGGGGGCAAGAAATGAGCAGTTCTTC
TRBD1,TRBJ2-7,-,TRBV20-1,CSAIDRVVQYF,TGCAGTGCTATCGACAGGGTTGTGCAGTACTTC
-,TRBJ1-1,-,TRBV7-2,CASSSFPHSKAFF,TGTGCCAGCAGCTCCTTCCCGCACTCAAAAGCTTTCTTT
-,TRBJ2-3,-,TRBV2,CASSLEGGGRGGDTQYF,TGTGCCAGCAGTCTTGAAGGTGGGGGGCGGGGAGGGGATACGCAGTATTTT
TRBD2,TRBJ2-1,-,TRBV5-1,CASSVTTSGTYNEQFF,TGCGCCAGCAGCGTTACCACTAGCGGGACATACAATGAGCAGTTCTTC
-,TRBJ1-1,-,TRBV5-1,CASSLGQAKPEAFF,TGCGCCAGCAGCTTGGGGCAGGCTAAGCCTGAAGCTTTCTTT
-,TRBJ2-7,-,TRBV6-6,CASLRAGGTYEQYF,TGTGCCAGCCTGAGGGCTGGAGGAACCTACGAGCAGTACTTC
TRBD1,TRBJ2-1,-,TRBV9,CASSVGGQGFYEQFF,TGTGCCAGCAGCGTAGGGGGACAGGGGTTTTATGAGCAGTTCTTC
TRBD2,TRBJ2-1,-,TRBV5-8,CASRPRGVEQFF,TGTGCCAGCAGACCCCGGGGGGTTGAGCAGTTCTTC